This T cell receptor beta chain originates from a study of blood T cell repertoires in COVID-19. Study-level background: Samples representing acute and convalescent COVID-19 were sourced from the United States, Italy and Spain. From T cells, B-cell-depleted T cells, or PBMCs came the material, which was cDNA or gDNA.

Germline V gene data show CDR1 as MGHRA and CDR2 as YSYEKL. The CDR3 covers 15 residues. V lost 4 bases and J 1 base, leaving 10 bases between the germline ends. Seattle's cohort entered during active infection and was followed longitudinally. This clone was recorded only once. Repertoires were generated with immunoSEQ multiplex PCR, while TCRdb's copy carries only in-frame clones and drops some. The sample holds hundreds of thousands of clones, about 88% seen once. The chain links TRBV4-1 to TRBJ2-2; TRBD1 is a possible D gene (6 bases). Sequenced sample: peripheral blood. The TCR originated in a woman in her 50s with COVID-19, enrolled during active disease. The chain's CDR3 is CASSLRDKNTGELFF. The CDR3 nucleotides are TGCGCCAGCAGCCTCCGGGACAAGAACACCGGGGAGCTGTTTTTT.